Listed below are T cell receptor beta chains from one sample, sequenced in a study of T cell responses to AZD1222 COVID-19 vaccine. The assay was immunoSEQ multiplex PCR, and TCRdb's table has in-frame clones only and misses some. The sample lists 150,000 to 200,000 clones, about 90% occurring once. Sequenced material: peripheral blood, taken 28 days after the second AZD1222 dose. Source of these receptors: an adult who received the AZD1222 COVID-19 vaccine. CDR3s include the opening cysteine and the closing phenylalanine or tryptophan. The order of the fields is clone size, V gene, CDR3 protein. A row's size may be missing; if present it is once, few, many or a size class.

-	TRBV29-1	CSVNTPGDTEAFF
-	TRBV7-9	CASSPLRGGREKLFF
-	TRBV2	CASSTGGREQYF
-	TRBV6-5	CASSYGGSSTDTQYF
-	TRBV2	CASRDGTSEKLFF
-	TRBV9	CASSVEQGPNTEAFF
few	TRBV3-1/TRBV3-2	CASSQVGGRSRAGNTIYF
few	TRBV7-6	CASSLEHGSDTQYF
-	TRBV5-5	CASSLFEKLFF
-	TRBV6-5	CASASRTGLNQPQHF
-	TRBV29-1	CSGDRGETQYF
-	TRBV19	CASTSGGATDTQYF
-	TRBV7-9	CASSWTGAQTQYF
-	TRBV5-6	CASSLFSREQYF
few	TRBV6-5	CASTPGVHQPQHF
-	TRBV6-5	CASSTGQGRYNEQFF
-	TRBV19	CASSPDRVGTEAFF
-	TRBV7-8	CASSGSGGRAEAFF
-	TRBV5-1	CASKVAGAALTDTQYF
-	TRBV6-1	CASSEGTANTGELFF
-	TRBV29-1	CSARRDSRYEQYF
-	TRBV10-3	CAISEGADEKLFF
-	TRBV12-3/TRBV12-4	CASSNRVNYGYTF
-	TRBV5-1	CASSLGDSSLETQYF
once	TRBV7-6	CASSWTGGTEKLFF
-	TRBV6-1	CASSETRGGPQETQYF
-	TRBV18	CASSPLIGEGYGYTF
-	TRBV10-3	CAIGTSGGQDNEQFF
-	TRBV6-1	CASSEATPSTNQPQHF
few	TRBV6-5	CASSYSGLPTDTQYF
-	TRBV7-9	CASSLGGAYGYTF
-	TRBV2	CASGGRGGLEAFF
-	TRBV5-1	CASRRLAGSSYEQYF
-	TRBV6-5	CASSYSPRRSYEQYF
-	TRBV5-1	CASSPRDRQGGTEAFF
-	TRBV18	CASSPRVGPTDGYTF
-	TRBV2	CATAGTGGIRGYTF
-	TRBV19	CASTPSGTLVNQPQHF
once	TRBV19	CASSSAMNTEAFF
-	TRBV7-2	CASSLEGGRYNSPLHF
-	TRBV6-5	CASSLTRNTGELFF
few	TRBV10-1	CASSESGVSQAFF
-	TRBV11-3	CASSFGSPGNTIYF
-	TRBV12-5	CASGAGRGYTF